This TCR beta chain was profiled in a study of blood T cell repertoires in COVID-19. Turning to the study itself: The study drew acute and convalescent COVID-19 samples from the United States, Italy and Spain. The cDNA or gDNA used as material had been derived from T cells, B-cell-depleted T cells, or PBMCs.

The CDR3 spans 14 residues. Trimming removed 3 bases from V and 4 bases from J; junction bases left unmatched: 5. Germline V gives CDR1 PRHDT, CDR2 FYEKMQ (reference sequence). Original analysis: Estimation of nucleated cell counts relied on the amplification of reference gene primers. Sequencing used immunoSEQ multiplex PCR; TCRdb keeps in-frame clones, though not all of them. From that table come the V and J calls and clone size; the DNA was used to work out D and trimming. The top ten hold 15% to 20% of the sample, which has approximately 150,000 clones, roughly nine tenths seen once. Sequenced input: peripheral blood. This rearrangement joins TRBV13 to TRBJ1-2; 7 bases are shared with TRBD1. This TCR was recovered from a man in his 60s with active or convalescent COVID-19. The CDR3 bases are TGTGCCAGCAGCTTCAGGGGGGACATCTATGGCTACACCTTC. This codes for CASSFRGDIYGYTF.